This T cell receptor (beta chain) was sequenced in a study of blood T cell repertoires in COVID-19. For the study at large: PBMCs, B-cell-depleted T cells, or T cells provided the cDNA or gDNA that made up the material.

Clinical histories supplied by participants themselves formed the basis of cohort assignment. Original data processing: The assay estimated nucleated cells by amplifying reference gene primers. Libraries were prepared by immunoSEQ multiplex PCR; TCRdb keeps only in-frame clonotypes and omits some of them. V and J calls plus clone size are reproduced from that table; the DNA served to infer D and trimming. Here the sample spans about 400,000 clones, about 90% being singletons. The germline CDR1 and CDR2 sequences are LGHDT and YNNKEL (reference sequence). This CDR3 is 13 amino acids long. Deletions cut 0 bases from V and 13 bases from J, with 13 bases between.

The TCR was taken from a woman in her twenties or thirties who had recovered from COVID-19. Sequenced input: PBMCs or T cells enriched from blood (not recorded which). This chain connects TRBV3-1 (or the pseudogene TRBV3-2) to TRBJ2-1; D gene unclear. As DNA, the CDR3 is TGTGCCAGCAGCCAAGATCATGTTGCAGGTCAGTTCTTC. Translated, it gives CASSQDHVAGQFF.